A selection of T cell receptor beta chains follows, all from one sample in a study of Graves' ophthalmopathy and Graves' hyperthyroidism. TCRdb passed the multiplex PCR reads through MiXCR, listing each CDR3 protein once. Here the sample spans roughly 60,000 distinct CDR3 sequences, less than 55% being singletons. What was sequenced was peripheral blood. Receptors were obtained from an adult woman with Graves' ophthalmopathy. Both conserved end residues are trimmed from each CDR3. Fields, in order: CDR3 length, clone size, V gene, CDR3 protein. Clone size, where shown, is once, few, many, or a class for clones that have expanded.

13,.,TRBV18,ASSSTQGDNEKLF
13,.,TRBV7-9,ASSLSWGTGETQY
11,many,TRBV28,ASRSTVNTEAF
12,.,TRBV24-1,ATSYLSDTVELL
14,.,TRBV9,ASSLDSGRTTDTQY
15,many,TRBV4-1,ASSQVLLAGGNNEQF
12,few,TRBV2,ASRQTGGTDTQY
13,many,TRBV7-8,ASSFGSSGANVLT
11,.,TRBV27,ASKPGGSDTQY
14,.,TRBV20-1,SASSLAAGGDNEQF
10,.,TRBV29-1,SGEGWSQPQH
15,many,TRBV6-2/TRBV6-3,ASSPLNFGGAQETQY
12,many,TRBV20-1,SAGEGSGFEPQH
15,.,TRBV5-4,ASSLARTSGRADEQF
11,few,TRBV30,AWSAQGPNEQF
13,.,TRBV5-1,ASSVAPGSDDTQY
12,.,TRBV20-1,SARTGQGGSPLH
12,.,TRBV5-4,ASSLGQGETEAF
14,once,TRBV5-1,ASASSGVHSYNEQF
12,many,TRBV4-1,ASSLGQMNYGYT
11,many,TRBV6-1,ASSDQGRRGYT
12,many,TRBV28,ASSFLGQSYEQY
11,.,TRBV7-3,ASSSSTREGYT
11,.,TRBV6-2/TRBV6-3,ASSYGGANVLT
11,.,TRBV5-1,ASRKPDQETQY
12,many,TRBV19,ASSARQTTETQY
15,medium-sized,TRBV24-1,ATSDLPDSIPNYGYT
15,many,TRBV15,ATSRDRGAGAYNEQF
9,medium-sized,TRBV7-8,ASSQADTQY
20,many,TRBV2,ASSRFSTVSLGASSSYNEQF
12,many,TRBV10-3,AITQESDTGELF
12,many,TRBV7-2,ASSLPLVSNEQF
14,.,TRBV9,ASSPAGAGGGDEQY
11,.,TRBV20-1,SARREAGNTIY
13,.,TRBV5-5,ASSLVQGRYSPLH
12,.,TRBV9,ASSVMGGPDEQF